This T cell receptor beta chain was recorded in a study of long-term antiretroviral therapy in people with HIV. Regarding the study as a whole: Diversity went up after ART and still fell short of transplant donor controls. Repertoires with HIV possessed tighter CDR3 length spans than those of controls.

The length of the CDR3 is 18 residues. Germline lookup yields CDR1 SGHTA and CDR2 FQGTGA. V shed 1 base and J 0 bases; nucleotides not matched to a gene: 7. Amounts of about 0.9-11 million cryopreserved PBMC were held in the samples before DNA extraction. An immunoSEQ assay, version v3.0, was performed at survey level. Sequencing aimed at roughly 35,000-55,000 T-cell genomes per sample. Profiling relied on immunoSEQ multiplex PCR, and the TCRdb table lists in-frame clones only, not all of them. This sample has roughly 20,000 clones, with 85% found just once. As to this clone: Its antigen is not identified.

The rearrangement links TRBV7-3 to TRBJ2-1, with TRBD1 matching 9 bases. This specimen was unsorted PBMCs, taken roughly 4 years after starting antiretroviral therapy. The TCR sequence derives from a man younger than 30 with HIV. The CDR3 spells CASSLKNKTGGSYNEQFF. The CDR3 region has the DNA TGTGCCAGCAGCTTAAAGAACAAGACAGGGGGCTCCTACAATGAGCAGTTCTTC.